This T cell receptor beta chain appears in the sequencing data of a study of cytomegalovirus exposure and HLA in healthy donors. Looking at the study overall: According to later analysis, the same platform produced the 120 or so validation and several hundred first-cohort repertoires.

CDR3 length equals 17 residues. The V end was cut by 5 bases, the J end by 3 bases, with 23 bases between. CDR1 is SGHNT and CDR2 is YENEEA in the germline V gene. The table lists this clone with a count of one. The antigen is not known. Study-wide results and limits: Diagnosis of cytomegalovirus status made by the classifier reportedly showed high specificity and sensitivity. The study found most TCR sequences rare, yet found some public TCRs in many donors.

The data were produced by immunoSEQ multiplex PCR, yet TCRdb's version contains in-frame clones alone and is incomplete. Here the sample spans about 300,000 clones, approximately 88% being singletons. The sequence was obtained from a young woman in good health and CMV-seronegative. Sequenced input: PBMCs. The chain links TRBV11-3 to TRBJ2-7; the D gene is possibly TRBD2 (6 bases). The CDR3 DNA is TGTGCCAGCAGCCCCTACCAAGGGGACTCACGAATCTACGAGCAGTACTTC. Encoded protein: CASSPYQGDSRIYEQYF.